Following are 3 T cell receptor beta chains from one sample sequenced in a study of cytomegalovirus exposure and HLA in healthy donors. Primers: 60 Vbeta forward and 13 Jbeta reverse. Sequenced by immunoSEQ multiplex PCR; TCRdb stores in-frame clones only, minus some. Among more than 110,000 clones listed, 75% to 80% were seen once. Sequencing used PBMCs. The receptors shown here come from a man younger than 35 in good health and CMV-seronegative.

V usage is TRBV28 and J usage is TRBJ1-5; unclear D gene. Germline V gene sequence: CDR1 MDHEN, CDR2 SYDVKM. Trimming took 6 bases from V and 1 from J, leaving 7 bases between them. This CDR3 comprises 13 residues. The CDR3 sequence: CASSSDSNQPQHF. The DNA of the CDR3 is TGTGCCAGCAGCAGCGACAGCAATCAGCCCCAGCATTTT.

The rearrangement joins TRBV7-9 to TRBJ2-2; TRBD1 might be the D (5 bases). The CDR3 extends over 14 amino acids. V lost 8 bases and J 1 base, leaving 11 bases between the germline ends. The germline V gene encodes CDR1 SEHNR and CDR2 FQNEAQ (reference sequence). CDR3 amino acids: CASGTTENTGELFF. CDR3 DNA: TGTGCCAGCGGAACGACAGAGAACACCGGGGAGCTGTTTTTT.

The CDR3 sequence: CASSVGQGVGVYEQYF. CDR3 in DNA: TGTGCCAGCAGTGTAGGACAGGGGGTAGGGGTCTACGAGCAGTACTTC. The chain has TRBV27 and TRBJ2-7; 10 bases are shared with TRBD1. CDR1 and CDR2 (germline): MNHEY, SMNVEV (reference sequence). V was clipped by 5 bases and J by 3 bases; unmatched bases: 10. The CDR3 has 16 amino acids.